Listed here is a single T cell receptor beta chain. What it binds is not known. This entry belongs to a study of Ad26.COV2.S vaccination and SARS-CoV-2 variants. About the research overall: Participant was drawn from the COV1001 Ad26.COV2.S trial arm. Study findings and constraints: Responses of T cells in total may have been underestimated by the TCR breadth and depth analyses.

Treatment here: over 15 received Ad26.COV2.S at low or high dose, single or two shots; about 5 received placebo; per-sample allocation not given. Day 63 following the first vaccine or placebo injection was when the samples were taken. Ad26 vector vaccine expressed Wuhan-strain SARS-CoV-2 spike. Sequencing used immunoSEQ multiplex PCR; TCRdb keeps in-frame clones, though not all of them. The repertoire has approximately 350,000 clones, roughly four fifths of them found once; the top ten carry approximately 7.8%. The TCR originated in a person between 18 and 65 years old who received the Ad26.COV2.S COVID-19 vaccine or a placebo. The sequenced sample was peripheral blood, obtained in a trial of Ad26.COV2.S vaccine versus placebo.

In DNA, the CDR3 is TGTGCCAGCGCAACAGGGGCCCCGAGTCAGCCCCAGCATTTT. Encoded protein: CASATGAPSQPQHF. The V gene is TRBV6-5, the J gene TRBJ1-5, with 7 bases aligning to TRBD1. CDR1 and CDR2 from the germline V gene are MNHEY and SVGAGI. The J segment lost 6 bases and the V segment lost 8 bases, leaving 10 bases of the junction unmatched. The length of the CDR3 is 14 residues.